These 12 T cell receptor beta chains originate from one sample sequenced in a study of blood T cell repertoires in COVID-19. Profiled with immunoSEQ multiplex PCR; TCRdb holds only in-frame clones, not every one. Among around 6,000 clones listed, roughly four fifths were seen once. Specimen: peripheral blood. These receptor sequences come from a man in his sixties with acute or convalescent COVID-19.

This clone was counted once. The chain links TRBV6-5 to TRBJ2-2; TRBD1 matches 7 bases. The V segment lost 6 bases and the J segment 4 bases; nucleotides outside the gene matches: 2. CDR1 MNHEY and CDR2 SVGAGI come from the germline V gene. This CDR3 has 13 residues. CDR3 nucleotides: TGTGCCAGCAGCAGACAGGGCACCGGGGAGCTGTTTTTT. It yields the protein CASSRQGTGELFF.

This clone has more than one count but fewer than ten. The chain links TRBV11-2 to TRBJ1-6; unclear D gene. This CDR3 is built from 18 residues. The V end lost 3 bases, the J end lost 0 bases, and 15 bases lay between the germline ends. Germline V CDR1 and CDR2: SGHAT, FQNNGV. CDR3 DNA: TGTGCCAGCAGCTTGTTTGCTGGGCATAGCTCCTATAATTCACCCCTCCACTTT. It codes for CASSLFAGHSSYNSPLHF.

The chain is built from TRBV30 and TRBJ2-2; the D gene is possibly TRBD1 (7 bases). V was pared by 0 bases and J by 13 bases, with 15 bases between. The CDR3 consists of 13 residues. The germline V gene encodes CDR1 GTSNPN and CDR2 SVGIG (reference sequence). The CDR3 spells CAWSVRQGGRLFF. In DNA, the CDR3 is TGTGCCTGGAGTGTAAGACAGGGAGGTCGGCTGTTTTTT.

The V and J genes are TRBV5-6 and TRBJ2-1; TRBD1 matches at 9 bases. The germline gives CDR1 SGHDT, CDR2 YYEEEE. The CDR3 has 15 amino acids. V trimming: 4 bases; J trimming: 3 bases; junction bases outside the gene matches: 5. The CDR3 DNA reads TGTGCCAGCAGCCCGACAGGGGGTGGCTACAATGAGCAGTTCTTC. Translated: CASSPTGGGYNEQFF.

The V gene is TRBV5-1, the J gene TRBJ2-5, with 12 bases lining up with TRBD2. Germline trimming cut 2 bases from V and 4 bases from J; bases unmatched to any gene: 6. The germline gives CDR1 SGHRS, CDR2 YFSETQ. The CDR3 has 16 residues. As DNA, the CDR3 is TGCGCCAGCAGCTTCAGACCGGGACTAGCGGGAGAGACCCAGTACTTC. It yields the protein CASSFRPGLAGETQYF.

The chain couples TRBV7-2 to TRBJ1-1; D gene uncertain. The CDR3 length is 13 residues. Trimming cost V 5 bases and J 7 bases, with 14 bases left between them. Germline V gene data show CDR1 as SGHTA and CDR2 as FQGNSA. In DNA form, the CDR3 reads TGTGCCAGCAGCCCGAGACGGACTGATGAAGCTTTCTTT. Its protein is CASSPRRTDEAFF.

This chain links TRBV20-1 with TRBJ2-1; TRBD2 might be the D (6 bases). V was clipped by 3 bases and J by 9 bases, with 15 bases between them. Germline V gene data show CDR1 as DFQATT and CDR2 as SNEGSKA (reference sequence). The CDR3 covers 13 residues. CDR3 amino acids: CSASGGLASEQFF. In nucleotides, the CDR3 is TGCAGTGCTAGTGGGGGTCTAGCGAGTGAGCAGTTCTTC.

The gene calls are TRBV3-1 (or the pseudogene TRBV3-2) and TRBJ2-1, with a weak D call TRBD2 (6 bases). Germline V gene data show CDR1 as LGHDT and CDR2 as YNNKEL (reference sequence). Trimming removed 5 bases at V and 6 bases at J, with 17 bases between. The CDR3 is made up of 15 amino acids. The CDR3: CASSVNPGVFNEQFF. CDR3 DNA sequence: TGTGCCAGCAGCGTTAATCCGGGGGTTTTCAATGAGCAGTTCTTC.

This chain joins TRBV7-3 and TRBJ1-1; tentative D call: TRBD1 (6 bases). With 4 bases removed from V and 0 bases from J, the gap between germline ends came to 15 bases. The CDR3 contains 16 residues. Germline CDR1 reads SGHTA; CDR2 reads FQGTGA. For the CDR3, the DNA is TGTGCCAGCAGCTCAGGACAGACTCTAATGAACACTGAAGCTTTCTTT. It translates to CASSSGQTLMNTEAFF.

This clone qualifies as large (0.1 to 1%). The CDR3 nucleotides are TGTGCCAGCAACCGACAGGGGGGGGCTGAAGCTTTCTTT. Amino acid sequence: CASNRQGGAEAFF. The gene calls are TRBV2 and TRBJ1-1; 9 bases are shared with TRBD1. The V gene end was trimmed by 7 bases and the J gene end by 6 bases; junction bases not matched to a gene: 6. This CDR3 is built from 13 residues. Germline V gene sequence: CDR1 SNHLY, CDR2 FYNNEI.

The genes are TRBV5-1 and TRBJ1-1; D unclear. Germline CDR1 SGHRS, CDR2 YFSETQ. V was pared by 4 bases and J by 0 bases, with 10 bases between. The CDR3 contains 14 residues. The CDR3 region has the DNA TGCGCCAGCAGCGGTAGCCTGTTGAACACTGAAGCTTTCTTT. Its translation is CASSGSLLNTEAFF.

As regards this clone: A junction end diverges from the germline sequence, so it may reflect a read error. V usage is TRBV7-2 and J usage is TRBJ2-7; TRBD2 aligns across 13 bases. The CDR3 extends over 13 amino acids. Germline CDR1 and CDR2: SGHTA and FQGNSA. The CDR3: CASSSSPGLAGLF. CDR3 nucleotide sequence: TGTGCCAGCAGCTCCTCACCGGGACTAGCGGGGCTCTTC.